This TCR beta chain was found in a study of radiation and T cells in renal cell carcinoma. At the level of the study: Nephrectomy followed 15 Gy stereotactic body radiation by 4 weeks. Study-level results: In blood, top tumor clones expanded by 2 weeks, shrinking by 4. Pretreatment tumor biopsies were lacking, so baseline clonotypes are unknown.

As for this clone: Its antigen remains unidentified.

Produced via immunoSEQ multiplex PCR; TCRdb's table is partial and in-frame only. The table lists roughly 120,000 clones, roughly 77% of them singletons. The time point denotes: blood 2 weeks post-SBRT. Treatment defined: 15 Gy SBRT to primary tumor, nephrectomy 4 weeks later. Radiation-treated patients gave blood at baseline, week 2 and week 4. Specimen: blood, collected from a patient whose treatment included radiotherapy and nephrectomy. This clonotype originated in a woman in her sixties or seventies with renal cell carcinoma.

The CDR3 bases are TGTGCCACCAGCCAACAGGGCCTCACAGATACGCAGTATTTT. It specifies CATSQQGLTDTQYF. This chain links TRBV15 with TRBJ2-3; possible D gene TRBD1, 6 bases. Germline V gene data show CDR1 as LNHNV and CDR2 as YYDKDF (reference sequence). Trimming removed 5 bases at V and 2 bases at J, with 11 bases between. The length of the CDR3 is 14 residues. The full variable domain, its missing parts supplied by reference TRBV15 and TRBJ2-3, is DAMVIQNPRYQVTQFGKPVTLSCSQTLNHNVMYWYQQKSSQAPKLLFHYYDKDFNNEADTPDNFQSRRPNTSFCFLDIRSPGLGDTAMYLCATSQQGLTDTQYFGPGTRLTVL.